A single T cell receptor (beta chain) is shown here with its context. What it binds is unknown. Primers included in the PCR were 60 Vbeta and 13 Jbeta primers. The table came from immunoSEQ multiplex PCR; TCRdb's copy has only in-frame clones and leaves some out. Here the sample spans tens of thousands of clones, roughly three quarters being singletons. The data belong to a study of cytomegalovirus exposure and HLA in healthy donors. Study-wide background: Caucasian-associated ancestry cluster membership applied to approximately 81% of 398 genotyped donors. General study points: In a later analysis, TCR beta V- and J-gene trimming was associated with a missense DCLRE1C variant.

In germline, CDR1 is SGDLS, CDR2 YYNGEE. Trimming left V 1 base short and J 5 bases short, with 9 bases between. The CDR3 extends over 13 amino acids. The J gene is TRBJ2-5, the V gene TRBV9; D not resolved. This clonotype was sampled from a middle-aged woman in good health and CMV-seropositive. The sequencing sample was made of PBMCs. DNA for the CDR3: TGTGCCAGCAGCGTATTCGAGGAGGAGACCCAGTACTTC. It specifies CASSVFEEETQYF.